The 26 T cell receptor beta chains below come from one sample, sequenced in a study of PD-1 blockade in mismatch repair-deficient tumors. Produced via immunoSEQ multiplex PCR; TCRdb's table is partial and in-frame only. The table has roughly 40,000 clones, about 88% seen once. This specimen was peripheral blood, taken 75 to 85 weeks after starting pembrolizumab. Source of these receptors: an adult with mismatch repair-deficient cancer.

The rearrangement joins TRBV11-3 to TRBJ2-1; TRBD2 agrees at 7 bases. There are 15 residues in the CDR3. V shed 5 bases and J 2 bases; nucleotides not matched to a gene: 6. Germline lookup yields CDR1 SGHNT and CDR2 YENEEA. The CDR3 loop reads CASSNRGGPYNEQFF. CDR3 bases: TGTGCCAGCAGCAACCGCGGGGGTCCCTACAATGAGCAGTTCTTC. Based on the CDR3 plus reference TRBV11-3 and TRBJ2-1, the full variable domain is EAGVVQSPRYKIIEKKQPVAFWCNPISGHNTLYWYLQNLGQGPELLIRYENEEAVDDSQLPKDRFSAERLKGVDSTLKIQPAELGDSAVYLCASSNRGGPYNEQFFGPGTRLTVL.

This chain joins TRBV29-1 and TRBJ2-7, with D tentatively TRBD1 (5 bases). The length of the CDR3 is 11 residues. V shed 5 bases and J shed 6 bases, with 11 bases lying between them. Germline CDR1 and CDR2: SQVTM and ANQGSEA. The CDR3 nucleotides are TGCAGCGTTTCAACAGGTTCCGAGCAGTACTTC. Encoded protein: CSVSTGSEQYF.

The CDR3 nucleotides are TGTGCCTGGGCGCCTACTGGGGATACGCAGTATTTT. This encodes CAWAPTGDTQYF. This sequence joins TRBV30 and TRBJ2-3; D call uncertain. Per germline, CDR1 GTSNPN and CDR2 SVGIG (reference sequence). V was pared by 5 bases and J by 6 bases, with 12 bases between. The CDR3 covers 12 residues.

The gene calls are TRBV27 and TRBJ2-7; perhaps D is TRBD1 or TRBD2 (5 bases each). CDR1 is MNHEY and CDR2 is SMNVEV in the germline V gene (reference sequence). There are 14 residues in the CDR3. The germline V and J ends were trimmed by 5 bases and 5 bases, with 16 bases remaining between them. The CDR3 DNA reads as TGTGCCAGCAGTCAGGACTGGGGGAACGACGAGCAGTACTTC. Its protein product is CASSQDWGNDEQYF.

This chain joins TRBV10-3 and TRBJ2-5, with unresolved D. This CDR3 has 12 residues. CDR1 is ENHRY and CDR2 is SYGVKD in the germline V gene. With 2 bases removed from V and 7 bases from J, the gap between germline ends came to 8 bases. The CDR3 here is CAISEGRRTQYF. In DNA form, the CDR3 reads TGTGCCATCAGTGAGGGACGGAGGACCCAGTACTTC.

J is TRBJ2-5 and V is TRBV6-1, with a weak D call TRBD2 (5 bases). CDR3 length equals 15 residues. Germline V gene lookup returns CDR1 MNHNS and CDR2 SASEGT. The V end was cut by 1 base, the J end by 5 bases, with 14 bases between. As DNA, the CDR3 is TGTGCCAGCAGTGAAGGGAGGCTAGTGGGGGAGACCCAGTACTTC. Residues: CASSEGRLVGETQYF.

This clone was counted once. The chain joins TRBV4-3 to TRBJ2-3; 7 bases match TRBD1. CDR1 LGHNA and CDR2 YSLEER come from the germline V gene. CDR3 length: 13 residues. Trimming removed 5 bases from V and 1 base from J; junction bases left unmatched: 0. For the CDR3, the DNA is TGCGCCAGCAGCAGGGGGCGCACAGATACGCAGTATTTT. Encoded protein: CASSRGRTDTQYF.

The chain carries TRBV5-6 and TRBJ2-5; D is undetermined. Trimming cost V 2 bases and J 5 bases, with 10 bases left between them. The CDR3 extends over 13 amino acids. The germline CDR1 and CDR2 sequences are SGHDT and YYEEEE. CDR3 amino acids: CASSFPTGETQYF. The DNA of the CDR3 is TGTGCCAGCAGCTTTCCTACCGGGGAGACCCAGTACTTC.

The chain has TRBV5-1 and TRBJ2-2; TRBD1 might be the D (6 bases). There are 19 residues in the CDR3. The germline CDR1 and CDR2 sequences are SGHRS and YFSETQ. The ends were cut back, 2 bases at V and 5 bases at J, with 25 bases in the middle. This CDR3 is CASSLWLDWGPGGTGELFF. DNA of the CDR3: TGCGCCAGCAGCTTATGGCTGGATTGGGGGCCCGGCGGGACCGGGGAGCTGTTTTTT.

V gene TRBV2 combines with J gene TRBJ1-1, with 11 bases that match TRBD1. Trimming at V came to 6 bases and at J to 5 bases, leaving 5 bases not matched to a gene. Germline-derived CDR1 and CDR2 are SNHLY and FYNNEI. The CDR3 extends over 14 amino acids. The CDR3 loop reads CASRTGQGVTEAFF. DNA for the CDR3: TGTGCCAGCAGGACGGGACAGGGGGTTACTGAAGCTTTCTTT.

This rearrangement joins TRBV7-2 to TRBJ2-2; 11 positions match TRBD2. Germline trimming cut 2 bases from V and 4 bases from J; bases unmatched to any gene: 6. This CDR3 has 17 residues. Per the germline V gene, CDR1 is SGHTA and CDR2 is FQGNSA. The CDR3: CASSLLPSGRTTGELFF. In DNA, the CDR3 is TGTGCCAGCAGCTTACTCCCTAGCGGGAGGACCACCGGGGAGCTGTTTTTT.

The V gene is TRBV6-5, the J gene TRBJ1-1; 9 bases line up with TRBD1. V shed 5 bases, J shed 3 bases, and the junction held 4 bases outside the gene matches. Germline loops: CDR1 MNHEY, CDR2 SVGAGI. This CDR3 has 14 amino acids. Written as DNA, the CDR3 is TGTGCCAGCAGTGTGGACAGGGGAGACACTGAAGCTTTCTTT. It is translated as CASSVDRGDTEAFF.

V is TRBV5-1 and J is TRBJ2-1; D may be TRBD2 (5 bases). The germline CDR1 and CDR2 sequences are SGHRS and YFSETQ. This CDR3 region has 15 residues. The germline V and J ends were trimmed by 4 bases and 8 bases, with 19 bases remaining between them. DNA of the CDR3: TGCGCCAGCAGCCTACTAGATCCGCCAGCCCATGAGCAGTTCTTC. Translating it yields CASSLLDPPAHEQFF. The whole variable domain, filled in from reference TRBV5-1 and TRBJ2-1, reads KAGVTQTPRYLIKTRGQQVTLSCSPISGHRSVSWYQQTPGQGLQFLFEYFSETQRNKGNFPGRFSGRQFSNSRSEMNVSTLELGDSALYLCASSLLDPPAHEQFFGPGTRLTVL.

V and J are TRBV29-1 and TRBJ2-2, with a possible D match to TRBD2 (6 bases). CDR3 length: 13 residues. Trimming removed 6 bases at V and 4 bases at J, with 12 bases between. Per germline, CDR1 SQVTM and CDR2 ANQGSEA. The CDR3 loop reads CSVGGTVTGELFF. The DNA of the CDR3 is TGCAGCGTAGGCGGGACGGTCACCGGGGAGCTGTTTTTT.

The chain carries TRBV5-1 and TRBJ2-5; TRBD2 might be the D (5 bases). Looked up from germline, CDR1 is SGHRS and CDR2 is YFSETQ. V was pared by 5 bases and J by 5 bases, with 13 bases between. CDR3 length equals 13 residues. The CDR3 bases are TGCGCCAGCAGAATAGGCCCGGGGGAGACCCAGTACTTC. Its translation: CASRIGPGETQYF.

V is TRBV4-1 and J is TRBJ2-7, with 10 bases matching TRBD2. Germline lookup yields CDR1 MGHRA and CDR2 YSYEKL. The CDR3 consists of 16 residues. V dropped 5 bases and J dropped 0; count of bases not matched to a gene: 7. CDR3 protein: CASSRRTSGSSYEQYF. The CDR3 bases are TGCGCCAGCAGCAGACGGACTAGCGGAAGCTCCTACGAGCAGTACTTC.

The rearrangement uses TRBV27 and TRBJ2-7; D gene uncertain. Trimming cost V 2 bases and J 1 base, with 18 bases left between them. CDR1 and CDR2 from the germline V gene are MNHEY and SMNVEV (reference sequence). The CDR3 has 17 amino acids. CDR3 loop: CASSLTFPSWGSYEQYF. The CDR3 bases are TGTGCCAGCAGTTTAACGTTCCCGAGTTGGGGATCCTACGAGCAGTACTTC.

The V and J genes are TRBV9 and TRBJ2-3, with TRBD1 matching over 7 bases. V was clipped by 3 bases and J by 3 bases; unmatched bases: 4. The CDR3 has 14 residues. Germline V gene lookup returns CDR1 SGDLS and CDR2 YYNGEE. The CDR3 coding sequence is TGTGCCAGCAGCGAACCGGACAGGACAGATACGCAGTATTTT. It specifies CASSEPDRTDTQYF.

V and J are TRBV12-5 and TRBJ2-7; 9 nucleotides align to TRBD1. Trimming took 4 bases from V and 5 from J; bases not matched to a gene: 6. The CDR3 is made up of 14 amino acids. Germline CDR1 LGHNT, CDR2 FRNRAP. The CDR3 sequence is CASGSGTGSDEQYF. CDR3 nucleotide sequence: TGTGCTAGTGGTTCCGGGACAGGGTCGGACGAGCAGTACTTC.

The V call is TRBV7-3, the J call TRBJ1-2; D gene unclear. There are 15 residues in the CDR3. V dropped 5 bases and J dropped 0 bases, with 13 bases sitting between them. Germline-derived CDR1 and CDR2 are SGHTA and FQGTGA. Written as DNA, the CDR3 is TGTGCCAGCAGCCCTCGCAGAACAGCTAACTATGGCTACACCTTC. This translates into CASSPRRTANYGYTF.

This clone was observed a single time. This sample includes further DNA sequences coding for the same CDR3. The chain is built from TRBV5-4 and TRBJ2-3; tentative D call: TRBD1 (7 bases). With 4 bases removed from V and 4 bases from J, the gap between germline ends came to 22 bases. CDR3 length: 17 amino acids. The germline CDR1 and CDR2 sequences are SGHNT and YYREEE (reference sequence). Here the CDR3 reads CASSGGVRGGGADTQYF. The CDR3 DNA follows: TGTGCCAGCAGCGGCGGGGTACGAGGGGGCGGCGCAGATACGCAGTATTTT.

V usage is TRBV30 and J usage is TRBJ2-1; possible D gene TRBD2, 6 bases. V was clipped by 1 base and J by 3 bases, with 16 bases between them. Germline CDR1 GTSNPN, CDR2 SVGIG (reference sequence). The CDR3 is 16 amino acids. The CDR3 reads CAWSEVLAGIYNEQFF. CDR3 coding DNA: TGTGCCTGGAGTGAGGTCTTGGCGGGGATCTACAATGAGCAGTTCTTC.

The chain recombines TRBV5-1 with TRBJ2-7, with 13 positions matching TRBD2. CDR1 and CDR2 from the germline V gene are SGHRS and YFSETQ. The CDR3 runs to 16 residues. Losses at the gene ends were 2 bases for V and 6 bases for J; bases not matched to a gene: 8. CDR3 in amino acids: CASSLGTSGMFSEQYF. Written as DNA, the CDR3 is TGCGCCAGCAGCTTAGGGACTAGCGGGATGTTCTCCGAGCAGTACTTC.

The chain recombines TRBV6-1 with TRBJ2-7; tentatively, D is TRBD1 (6 bases). In germline, CDR1 is MNHNS, CDR2 SASEGT. V was cut by 6 bases and J by 0 bases, with 12 bases left in between. The CDR3 covers 14 residues. As DNA, the CDR3 is TGTGCCAGCAGCCGGGACACCAACTCCTACGAGCAGTACTTC. Protein product: CASSRDTNSYEQYF.

The chain recombines TRBV9 with TRBJ2-1; 9 nucleotides agree with TRBD2. CDR1 SGDLS and CDR2 YYNGEE come from the germline V gene. There are 18 residues in the CDR3. J was trimmed by 0 bases and V by 4 bases; bases with no gene match: 11. The CDR3 sequence: CASSPSASGDSSYNEQFF. In nucleotides, the CDR3 is TGTGCCAGCAGCCCGTCGGCTAGCGGGGATAGCTCCTACAATGAGCAGTTCTTC.

The chain employs TRBV4-1 and TRBJ1-1; D uncertain. V dropped 4 bases and J dropped 6 bases, with 9 bases sitting between them. Looked up from germline, CDR1 is MGHRA and CDR2 is YSYEKL. CDR3 length: 12 amino acids. CDR3 sequence: CASSRPGPEAFF. As DNA, the CDR3 is TGCGCCAGCAGCCGGCCAGGCCCTGAAGCTTTCTTT.